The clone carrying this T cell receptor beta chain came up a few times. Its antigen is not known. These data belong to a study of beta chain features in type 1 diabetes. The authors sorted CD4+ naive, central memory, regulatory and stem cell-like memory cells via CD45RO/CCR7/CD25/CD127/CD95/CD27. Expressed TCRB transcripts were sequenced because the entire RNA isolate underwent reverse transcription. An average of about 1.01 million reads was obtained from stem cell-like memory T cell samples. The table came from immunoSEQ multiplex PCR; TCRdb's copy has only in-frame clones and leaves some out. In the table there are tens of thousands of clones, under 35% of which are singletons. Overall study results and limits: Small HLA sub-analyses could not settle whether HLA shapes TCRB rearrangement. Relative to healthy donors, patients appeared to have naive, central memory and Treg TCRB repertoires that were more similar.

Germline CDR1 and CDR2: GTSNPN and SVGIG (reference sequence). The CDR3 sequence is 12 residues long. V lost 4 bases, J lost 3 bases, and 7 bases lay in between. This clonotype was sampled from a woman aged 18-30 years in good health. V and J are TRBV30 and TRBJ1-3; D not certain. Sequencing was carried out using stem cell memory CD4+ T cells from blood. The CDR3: CAWILLGNTIYF. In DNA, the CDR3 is TGTGCCTGGATCTTACTTGGAAACACCATATATTTT.